This TCR beta chain emerged from a study of cytomegalovirus exposure and HLA in healthy donors. Note on this clone: Its antigen remains unidentified.

Sequencing was performed with immunoSEQ multiplex PCR; in TCRdb, only in-frame clones are kept and a portion is missing. The sample has a few hundred thousand clones, 90% seen once. The CDR3 length is 15 residues. Germline V CDR1 and CDR2: MGHRA, YSYEKL. Trimming took 0 bases from V and 0 from J, leaving 9 bases between them. Study observations and caveats: The classifier was said to identify cytomegalovirus status with high specificity and sensitivity.

Sequenced material: PBMCs. The chain couples TRBV4-1 to TRBJ2-7; D is ambiguous. The TCR comes from a woman younger than 45 in good health and CMV-seronegative. The CDR3 loop is CASSQDQVNSYEQYF. As DNA, the CDR3 is TGCGCCAGCAGCCAAGATCAGGTCAACTCCTACGAGCAGTACTTC.